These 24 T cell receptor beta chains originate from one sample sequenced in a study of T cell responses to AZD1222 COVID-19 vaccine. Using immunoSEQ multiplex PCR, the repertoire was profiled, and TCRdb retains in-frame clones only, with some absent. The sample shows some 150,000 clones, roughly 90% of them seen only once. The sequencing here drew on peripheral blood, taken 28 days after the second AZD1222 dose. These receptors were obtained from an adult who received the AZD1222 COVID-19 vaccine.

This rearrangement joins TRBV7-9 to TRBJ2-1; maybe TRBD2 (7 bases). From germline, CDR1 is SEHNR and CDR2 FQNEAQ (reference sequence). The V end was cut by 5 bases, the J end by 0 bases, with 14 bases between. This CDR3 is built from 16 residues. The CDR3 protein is CASSTRGASSYNEQFF. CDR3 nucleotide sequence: TGTGCCAGCAGCACCCGGGGGGCGAGCTCCTACAATGAGCAGTTCTTC. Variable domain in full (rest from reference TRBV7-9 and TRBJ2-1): DTGVSQNPRHKITKRGQNVTFRCDPISEHNRLYWYRQTLGQGPEFLTYFQNEAQLEKSRLLSDRFSAERPKGSFSTLEIQRTEQGDSAMYLCASSTRGASSYNEQFFGPGTRLTVL.

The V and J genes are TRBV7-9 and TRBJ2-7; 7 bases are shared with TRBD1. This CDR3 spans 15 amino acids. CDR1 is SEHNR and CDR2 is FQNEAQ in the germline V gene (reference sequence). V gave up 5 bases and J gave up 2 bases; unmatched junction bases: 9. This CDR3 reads CASSQRTGGPYEQYF. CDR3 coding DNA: TGTGCCAGCAGCCAGAGGACAGGCGGACCCTACGAGCAGTACTTC.

The CDR3 DNA follows: TGTGCCAGCAGTTCCCGGGACAGCTCCTACAATGAGCAGTTCTTC. Translation: CASSSRDSSYNEQFF. V and J are TRBV27 and TRBJ2-1; 7 bases match TRBD1. CDR1 is MNHEY and CDR2 is SMNVEV in the germline V gene (reference sequence). The CDR3 spans 15 residues. The V segment lost 4 bases and the J segment 0 bases; nucleotides outside the gene matches: 3.

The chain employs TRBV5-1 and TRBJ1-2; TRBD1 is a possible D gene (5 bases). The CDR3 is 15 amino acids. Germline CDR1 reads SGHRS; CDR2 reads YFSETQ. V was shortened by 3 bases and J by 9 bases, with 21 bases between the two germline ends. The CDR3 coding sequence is TGCGCCAGCAGCTATACGGTGGGGCAGCAAAGCAGCTACACCTTC. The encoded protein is CASSYTVGQQSSYTF.

The CDR3 sequence: CASSLRQLNEQFF. CDR3 bases: TGTGCCAGCAGTTTACGACAGCTCAATGAGCAGTTCTTC. V usage is TRBV27 and J usage is TRBJ2-1; D is perhaps TRBD1 (5 bases). With 2 bases removed from V and 6 bases from J, the gap between germline ends came to 8 bases. There are 13 residues in the CDR3. CDR1 is MNHEY and CDR2 is SMNVEV in the germline V gene (reference sequence).

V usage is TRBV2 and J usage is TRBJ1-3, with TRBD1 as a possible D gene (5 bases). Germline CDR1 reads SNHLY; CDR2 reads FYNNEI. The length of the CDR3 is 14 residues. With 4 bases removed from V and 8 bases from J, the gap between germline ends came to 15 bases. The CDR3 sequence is CASSVYRLSDTIYF. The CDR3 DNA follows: TGTGCCAGCAGTGTTTACAGGTTAAGTGACACCATATATTTT.

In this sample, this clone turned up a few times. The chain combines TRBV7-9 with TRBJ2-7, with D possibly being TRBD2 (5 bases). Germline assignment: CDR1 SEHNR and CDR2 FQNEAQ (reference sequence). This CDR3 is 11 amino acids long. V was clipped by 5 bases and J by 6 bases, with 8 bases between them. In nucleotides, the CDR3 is TGTGCCAGCAGCCCGGGGAGCGAGCAGTACTTC. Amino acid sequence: CASSPGSEQYF.

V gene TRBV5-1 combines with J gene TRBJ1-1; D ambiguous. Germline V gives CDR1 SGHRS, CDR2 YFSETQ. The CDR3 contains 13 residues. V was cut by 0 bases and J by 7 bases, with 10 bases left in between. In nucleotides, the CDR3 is TGCGCCAGCAGCTTGGGCTCCCTGGGTGAAGCTTTCTTT. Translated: CASSLGSLGEAFF.

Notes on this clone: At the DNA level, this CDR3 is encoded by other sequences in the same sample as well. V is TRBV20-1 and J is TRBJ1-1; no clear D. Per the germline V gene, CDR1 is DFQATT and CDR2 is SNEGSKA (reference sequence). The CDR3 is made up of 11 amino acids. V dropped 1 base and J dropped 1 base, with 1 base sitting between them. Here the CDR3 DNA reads TGCAGTGCTAGAGCGAACACTGAAGCTTTCTTT. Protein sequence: CSARANTEAFF.

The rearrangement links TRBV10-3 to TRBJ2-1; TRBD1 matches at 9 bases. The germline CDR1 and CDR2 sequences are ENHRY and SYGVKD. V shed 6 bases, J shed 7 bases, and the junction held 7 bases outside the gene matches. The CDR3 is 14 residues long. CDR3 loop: CAISSGTGRNEQFF. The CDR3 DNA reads TGTGCCATCAGCTCCGGGACAGGGCGGAATGAGCAGTTCTTC.

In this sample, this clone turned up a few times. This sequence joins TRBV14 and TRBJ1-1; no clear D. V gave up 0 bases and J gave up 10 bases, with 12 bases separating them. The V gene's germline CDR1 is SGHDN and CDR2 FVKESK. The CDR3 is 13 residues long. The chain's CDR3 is CASSQEVRGRAFF. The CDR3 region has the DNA TGTGCCAGCAGCCAAGAGGTACGTGGGAGAGCTTTCTTT.

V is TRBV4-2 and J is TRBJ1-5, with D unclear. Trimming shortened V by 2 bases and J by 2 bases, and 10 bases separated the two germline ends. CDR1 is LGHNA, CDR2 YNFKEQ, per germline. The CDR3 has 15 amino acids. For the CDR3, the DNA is TGTGCCAGCAGCCAACCCGACAAGGGCAATCAGCCCCAGCATTTT. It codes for CASSQPDKGNQPQHF.

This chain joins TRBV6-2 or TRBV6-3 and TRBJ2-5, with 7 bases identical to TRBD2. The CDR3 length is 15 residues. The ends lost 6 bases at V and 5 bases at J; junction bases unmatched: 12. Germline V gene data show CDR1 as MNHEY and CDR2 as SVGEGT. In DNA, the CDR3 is TGTGCCAGCAGCCGTCGGAGAGCGGGGATTGAGACCCAGTACTTC. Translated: CASSRRRAGIETQYF.

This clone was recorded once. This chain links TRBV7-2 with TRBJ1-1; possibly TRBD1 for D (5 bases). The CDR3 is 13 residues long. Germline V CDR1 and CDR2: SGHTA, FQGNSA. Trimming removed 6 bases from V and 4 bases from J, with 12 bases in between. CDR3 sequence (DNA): TGTGCCAGCAGTTATTCGGGGGGCACTGAAGCTTTCTTT. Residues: CASSYSGGTEAFF.

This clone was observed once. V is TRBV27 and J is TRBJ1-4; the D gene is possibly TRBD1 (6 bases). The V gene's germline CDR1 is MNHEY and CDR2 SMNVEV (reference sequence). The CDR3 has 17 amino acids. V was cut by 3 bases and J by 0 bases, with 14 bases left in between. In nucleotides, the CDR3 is TGTGCCAGCAGTTTTGGTTGGGGGCCCGCAACTAATGAAAAACTGTTTTTT. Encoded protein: CASSFGWGPATNEKLFF. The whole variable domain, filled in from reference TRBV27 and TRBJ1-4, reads EAQVTQNPRYLITVTGKKLTVTCSQNMNHEYMSWYRQDPGLGLRQIYYSMNVEVTDKGDVPEGYKVSRKEKRNFPLILESPSPNQTSLYFCASSFGWGPATNEKLFFGSGTQLSVL.

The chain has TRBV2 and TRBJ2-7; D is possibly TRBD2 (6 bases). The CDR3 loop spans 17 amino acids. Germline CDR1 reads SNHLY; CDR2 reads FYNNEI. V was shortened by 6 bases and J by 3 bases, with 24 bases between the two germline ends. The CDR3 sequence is CASSHLGSSESFYEQYF. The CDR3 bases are TGTGCCAGCAGCCATCTCGGGAGCTCGGAGAGTTTCTACGAGCAGTACTTC.

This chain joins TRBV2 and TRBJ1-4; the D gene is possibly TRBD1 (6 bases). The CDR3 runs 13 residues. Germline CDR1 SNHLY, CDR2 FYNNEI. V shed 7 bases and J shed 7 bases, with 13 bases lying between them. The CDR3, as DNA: TGTGCCAGCAATCGGGGGCAAGGTGAAAAACTGTTTTTT. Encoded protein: CASNRGQGEKLFF.

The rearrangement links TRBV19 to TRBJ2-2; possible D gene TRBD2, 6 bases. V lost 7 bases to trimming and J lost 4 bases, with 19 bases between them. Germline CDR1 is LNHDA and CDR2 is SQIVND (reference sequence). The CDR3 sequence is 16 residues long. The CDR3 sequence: CASKTWGVMRTGELFF. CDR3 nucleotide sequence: TGTGCCAGTAAGACGTGGGGGGTAATGCGCACCGGGGAGCTGTTTTTT.

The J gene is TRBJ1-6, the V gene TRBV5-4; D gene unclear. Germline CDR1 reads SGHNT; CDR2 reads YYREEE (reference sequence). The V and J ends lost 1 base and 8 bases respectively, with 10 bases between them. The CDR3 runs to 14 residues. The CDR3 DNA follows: TGTGCCAGCAGCTTGACGGTCCAGGATTCACCCCTCCACTTT. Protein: CASSLTVQDSPLHF.

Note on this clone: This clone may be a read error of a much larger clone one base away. The DNA of the CDR3 is TGCGCCAGCAGCGTCCAAGAGACCCAGTACTTC. This gives the protein CASSVQETQYF. The chain employs TRBV5-1 and TRBJ2-5; no clear D gene. Germline values: CDR1 SGHRS, CDR2 YFSETQ. Trimming removed 4 bases from V and 1 base from J, with 2 bases in between. This CDR3 comprises 11 residues.

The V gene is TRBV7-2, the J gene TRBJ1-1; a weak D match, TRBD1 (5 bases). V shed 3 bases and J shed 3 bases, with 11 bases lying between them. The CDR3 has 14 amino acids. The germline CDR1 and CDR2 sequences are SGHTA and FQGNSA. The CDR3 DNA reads TGTGCCAGCAGCTTTAAGGCGGGGCACACTGAAGCTTTCTTT. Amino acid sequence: CASSFKAGHTEAFF.

CDR3 amino acids: CASSLLGGLQNTEAFF. As DNA, the CDR3 is TGCGCCAGCAGCTTGTTGGGGGGGCTTCAGAACACTGAAGCTTTCTTT. This chain links TRBV5-1 with TRBJ1-1; D possibly corresponds to TRBD1 (6 bases). The CDR3 totals 16 residues. V was clipped by 1 base and J by 1 base, with 14 bases between them. Germline V gives CDR1 SGHRS, CDR2 YFSETQ.

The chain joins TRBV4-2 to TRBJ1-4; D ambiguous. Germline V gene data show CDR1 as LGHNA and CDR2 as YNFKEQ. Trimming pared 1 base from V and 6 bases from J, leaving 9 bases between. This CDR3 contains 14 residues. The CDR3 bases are TGTGCCAGCAGCCAAGGAAGGAGGGATGAAAAACTGTTTTTT. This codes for CASSQGRRDEKLFF.

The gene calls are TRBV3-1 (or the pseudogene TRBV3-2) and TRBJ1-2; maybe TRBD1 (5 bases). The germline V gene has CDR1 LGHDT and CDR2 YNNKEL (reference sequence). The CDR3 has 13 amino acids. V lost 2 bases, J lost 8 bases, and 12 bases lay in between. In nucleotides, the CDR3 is TGTGCCAGCAGCCAACATTCAGGGTTCGGCTACACCTTC. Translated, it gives CASSQHSGFGYTF.